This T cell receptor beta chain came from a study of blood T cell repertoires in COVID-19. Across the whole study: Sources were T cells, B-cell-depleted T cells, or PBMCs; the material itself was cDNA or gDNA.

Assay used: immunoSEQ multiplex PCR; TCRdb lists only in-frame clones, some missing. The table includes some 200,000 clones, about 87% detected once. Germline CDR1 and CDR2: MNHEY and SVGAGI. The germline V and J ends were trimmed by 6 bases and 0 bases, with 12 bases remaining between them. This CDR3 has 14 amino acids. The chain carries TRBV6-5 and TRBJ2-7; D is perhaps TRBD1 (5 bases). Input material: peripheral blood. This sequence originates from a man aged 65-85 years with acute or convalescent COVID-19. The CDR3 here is CASSLGRSSYEQYF. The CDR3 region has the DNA TGTGCCAGCAGCCTGGGGCGAAGCTCCTACGAGCAGTACTTC.